The 15 T cell receptor beta chains presented below share a single source sample, sequenced in a study of T cell responses to AZD1222 COVID-19 vaccine. Sequencing used immunoSEQ multiplex PCR; TCRdb keeps in-frame clones, though not all of them. The profile shows over 100,000 clones, approximately 91% of them singletons. Sequenced material: peripheral blood, taken 28 days after the second AZD1222 dose. Receptors originate from an adult who received the AZD1222 COVID-19 vaccine.

The J gene is TRBJ1-5, the V gene TRBV19; no definite D call. Trimming removed 2 bases from V and 2 bases from J, with 10 bases in between. This CDR3 spans 15 amino acids. CDR1 is LNHDA and CDR2 is SQIVND in the germline V gene (reference sequence). The CDR3 DNA reads as TGTGCCAGTAGTATAATGGATGGGGGCAATCAGCCCCAGCATTTT. Translation gives CASSIMDGGNQPQHF. The variable domain in full, completed from reference TRBV19 and TRBJ1-5, reads DGGITQSPKYLFRKEGQNVTLSCEQNLNHDAMYWYRQDPGQGLRLIYYSQIVNDFQKGDIAEGYSVSREKKESFPLTVTSAQKNPTAFYLCASSIMDGGNQPQHFGDGTRLSIL.

The chain joins TRBV7-3 to TRBJ2-1; 10 bases line up with TRBD2. The CDR3 is made up of 15 amino acids. CDR1 SGHTA and CDR2 FQGTGA come from the germline V gene. Trimming at V came to 5 bases and at J to 8 bases, leaving 9 bases not matched to a gene. CDR3 loop: CASSPASGSTHEQFF. Written as DNA, the CDR3 is TGTGCCAGCAGCCCGGCTAGCGGGAGTACCCATGAGCAGTTCTTC.

The chain combines TRBV4-2 with TRBJ2-3; D not certain. CDR3 length: 14 amino acids. V was shortened by 4 bases and J by 4 bases, with 12 bases between the two germline ends. Per germline, CDR1 LGHNA and CDR2 YNFKEQ. CDR3 nucleotide sequence: TGTGCCAGCAGCCTCAACCCGGTGGCAGATACGCAGTATTTT. The encoded protein is CASSLNPVADTQYF.

This clone has a single count. This chain connects TRBV4-2 to TRBJ2-1; TRBD2 matches at 9 bases. Looked up from germline, CDR1 is LGHNA and CDR2 is YNFKEQ. The junction had 11 bases not matched to a gene; V was cut back by 1 base and J by 4 bases. This CDR3 spans 18 amino acids. The CDR3 nucleotides read TGTGCCAGCAGCCAAGGGGGAGGCGCGGGAGGGGGATACAATGAGCAGTTCTTC. Translation gives CASSQGGGAGGGYNEQFF.

The gene calls are TRBV7-2 and TRBJ2-1; 8 nucleotides agree with TRBD2. Trimming cost V 3 bases and J 9 bases; bases outside gene matches: 7. Germline CDR1 reads SGHTA; CDR2 reads FQGNSA. The CDR3 consists of 14 residues. CDR3 sequence reads: CASSLVSGSLEQFF. The CDR3 bases are TGTGCCAGCAGCTTGGTAAGCGGGAGTCTTGAGCAGTTCTTC.

This sequence joins TRBV12-3 or TRBV12-4 and TRBJ1-1, with no clear D. The germline V and J ends were trimmed by 3 bases and 0 bases, with 5 bases remaining between them. CDR3 size: 13 residues. As DNA, the CDR3 is TGTGCCAGCAGTTTTACGGTGAACACTGAAGCTTTCTTT. It specifies CASSFTVNTEAFF.

The chain combines TRBV18 with TRBJ2-5, with TRBD2 matching over 7 bases. Trimming took 2 bases from V and 0 from J; bases not matched to a gene: 6. The CDR3 length is 16 residues. CDR1 and CDR2 from the germline V gene are KGHSH and LQKENI. CDR3 protein: CASSPGREAYQETQYF. As DNA, the CDR3 is TGTGCCAGCTCACCAGGACGGGAGGCCTACCAAGAGACCCAGTACTTC.

In its sample, this clone was seen once. V is TRBV19 and J is TRBJ1-5; D is undetermined. Germline CDR1 reads LNHDA; CDR2 reads SQIVND (reference sequence). The CDR3 spans 13 residues. Trimming removed 5 bases from V and 4 bases from J, with 9 bases in between. The DNA for the CDR3 is TGTGCCAGTAGTTCGTACCCAAATCAGCCCCAGCATTTT. Its translation: CASSSYPNQPQHF.

This rearrangement joins TRBV27 to TRBJ2-7; no reliable D call. The CDR3 loop spans 15 amino acids. CDR1 and CDR2 from the germline V gene are MNHEY and SMNVEV (reference sequence). Between the trimmed V and J ends, which lost 2 bases and 3 bases, there was a span of 14 bases. This CDR3 is CASSLLATLIYEQYF. The CDR3 coding sequence is TGTGCCAGCAGTTTACTGGCGACTCTAATCTACGAGCAGTACTTC.

The J gene is TRBJ2-3, the V gene TRBV7-2; 11 nucleotides agree with TRBD2. V was clipped by 4 bases and J by 3 bases; unmatched bases: 6. The V gene's germline CDR1 is SGHTA and CDR2 FQGNSA. The CDR3 covers 16 residues. The CDR3 loop is CASSSARLAGTDTQYF. The CDR3 DNA reads TGTGCCAGCAGCTCGGCGCGACTAGCGGGAACAGATACGCAGTATTTT.

The chain combines TRBV9 with TRBJ2-7, with D possibly matching TRBD1 (6 bases). V was shortened by 2 bases and J by 0 bases, with 15 bases between the two germline ends. Germline CDR1 SGDLS, CDR2 YYNGEE. The CDR3 has 16 amino acids. CDR3 amino acids: CASSVSSQGRSYEQYF. Here the CDR3 DNA reads TGTGCCAGCAGCGTTTCGTCCCAGGGGCGCTCCTACGAGCAGTACTTC.

The chain joins TRBV18 to TRBJ2-5; D might be TRBD2 (5 bases). This CDR3 comprises 17 residues. Trimming removed 0 bases at V and 0 bases at J, with 14 bases between. Germline V lookup: CDR1 KGHSH, CDR2 LQKENI. This CDR3 reads CASSPPNPSRDQETQYF. The CDR3 DNA reads TGTGCCAGCTCACCACCAAATCCTAGCCGGGACCAAGAGACCCAGTACTTC.

The J gene is TRBJ1-4, the V gene TRBV24-1; maybe TRBD1 (5 bases). Germline V CDR1 and CDR2: KGHDR, SFDVKD. V dropped 9 bases and J dropped 5 bases, with 6 bases sitting between them. This CDR3 spans 11 amino acids. CDR3 region: CATGHNEKLFF. In DNA form, the CDR3 reads TGTGCCACCGGACACAATGAAAAACTGTTTTTT.

Here the CDR3 DNA reads TGTGCCTGGAGTGTACAGGGGTACACAGATACGCAGTATTTT. Translated, it gives CAWSVQGYTDTQYF. V and J are TRBV30 and TRBJ2-3; 7 bases are a match to TRBD1. The germline gives CDR1 GTSNPN, CDR2 SVGIG (reference sequence). After removal of 0 bases from V and 2 bases from J, the junction contained 2 bases not matched to a gene. The CDR3 contains 14 residues. Using reference TRBV30 and TRBJ2-3 for the parts outside the CDR3, the full variable domain is SQTIHQWPATLVQPVGSPLSLECTVEGTSNPNLYWYRQAAGRGLQLLFYSVGIGQISSEVPQNLSASRPQDRQFILSSKKLLLSDSGFYLCAWSVQGYTDTQYFGPGTRLTVL.

As to this clone: Mismatch with germline at one junction end may stem from a read error. V usage is TRBV7-2 and J usage is TRBJ2-1; 8 bases agree with TRBD1. Germline V CDR1 and CDR2: SGHTA, FQGNSA. This CDR3 is 12 amino acids long. The CDR3 DNA follows: TGTGCCAGCAGCTTTTCGGGGACAGGTAGTCTCTTC. Protein product: CASSFSGTGSLF.